This T cell receptor beta chain is drawn from a study of HIV-infected patients and healthy controls. V shed 2 bases and J 7 bases; nucleotides not matched to a gene: 12. Looked up from germline, CDR1 is LGHNT and CDR2 is FRNRAP. This CDR3 is built from 16 residues. Via MiXCR, TCRdb re-called the 5' RACE reads, giving one row per CDR3 protein. The sample lists roughly 70,000 distinct CDR3 sequences, approximately 16% occurring once. This sequence originates from a human donor in good health. The V and J genes are TRBV12-5 and TRBJ1-1; 8 positions agree with TRBD1. Sequenced input: CD4+ T cells from blood. The CDR3 sequence: CASGLHQPTGAVEAFF. The DNA for the CDR3 is TGTGCTAGTGGTTTGCACCAACCGACAGGGGCGGTTGAAGCTTTCTTT.